These 21 T cell receptor beta chains were all obtained from the same sample, sequenced in a study of post-analysis software for immune sequencing data. Study-level findings and limits: Patients used about five TRBV segments, including TRBV5-6, TRBV5-1 and TRBV20-1, more often than controls.

Unique-molecular-identifier-tagged TCR beta cDNA libraries were used. TCRdb itself ran the PCR reads through MiXCR, one entry per CDR3 protein. This table holds fewer than 900,000 distinct CDR3 sequences, approximately 44% found once. Which antigens these TCRs recognize remains unknown. The sample comprised blood. The receptors were sampled from a girl between 5 and 17 years old with multiple sclerosis.

The CDR3 coding sequence is TGTGCCAGCATCCCTTTCGGGGGGGGACAAGAGACCCAGTACTTC. Translating gives CASIPFGGGQETQYF. The chain employs TRBV27 and TRBJ2-5; 8 nucleotides align to TRBD2. From germline, CDR1 is MNHEY and CDR2 SMNVEV (reference sequence). CDR3 length: 15 amino acids. V gave up 7 bases and J gave up 2 bases; unmatched junction bases: 9.

V gene TRBV7-3 combines with J gene TRBJ2-3; perhaps TRBD2 as D (6 bases). Germline assignment: CDR1 SGHTA and CDR2 FQGTGA. V was pared by 3 bases and J by 1 base, with 20 bases between. This CDR3 comprises 18 residues. Here the CDR3 reads CASSFLVGGSKGTDTQYF. The CDR3 nucleotides are TGTGCCAGCAGCTTTTTAGTTGGGGGGAGTAAGGGCACAGATACGCAGTATTTT.

The chain has TRBV2 and TRBJ2-3; 10 nucleotides match TRBD2. This CDR3 has 16 residues. The germline CDR1 and CDR2 sequences are SNHLY and FYNNEI. With V trimmed by 6 bases and J by 3 bases, 9 bases remained unmatched. The CDR3 DNA reads as TGTGCCAGCAGGCCAACTGCTAGCGGGAGAACAGATACGCAGTATTTT. It codes for CASRPTASGRTDTQYF. Looking up the rest from reference TRBV2 and TRBJ2-3 gives the full variable domain: EPEVTQTPSHQVTQMGQEVILRCVPISNHLYFYWYRQILGQKVEFLVSFYNNEISEKSEIFDDQFSVERPDGSNFTLKIRSTKLEDSAMYFCASRPTASGRTDTQYFGPGTRLTVL.

This clonotype was seen repeatedly, ten times or more. The gene calls are TRBV7-9 and TRBJ2-7, with D possibly TRBD1 on 6 matching bases. V lost 6 bases, J lost 3 bases, and 12 bases lay in between. Germline CDR1 reads SEHNR; CDR2 reads FQNEAQ (reference sequence). This CDR3 region has 13 residues. The chain's CDR3 is CASSPRGSYEQYF. Written as DNA, the CDR3 is TGTGCCAGCAGTCCGAGGGGGAGCTACGAGCAGTACTTC.

With respect to this clonotype: The junction shows a germline mismatch at one end, possibly a read error. J is TRBJ2-3 and V is TRBV12-3 or TRBV12-4; 14 bases are shared with TRBD2. CDR3 length: 18 residues. CDR3 protein: CASSFIRGTSGSTDTEYF. The CDR3 coding sequence is TGTGCCAGCAGTTTTATCCGCGGGACTAGCGGGAGCACAGATACGGAGTATTTT.

The chain is built from TRBV29-1 and TRBJ2-1, with D maybe TRBD1 (5 bases). V lost 2 bases, J lost 0 bases, and 11 bases lay in between. Germline CDR1 and CDR2: SQVTM and ANQGSEA. This CDR3 spans 15 amino acids. The CDR3 sequence: CSVETGRASYNEQFF. In DNA, the CDR3 is TGCAGCGTTGAAACGGGCAGGGCCTCCTACAATGAGCAGTTCTTC.

This clonotype was counted only a few times. The gene calls are TRBV20-1 and TRBJ2-3, with 10 bases aligning to TRBD2. Germline lookup yields CDR1 DFQATT and CDR2 SNEGSKA (reference sequence). Germline trimming cut 4 bases from V and 7 bases from J; bases unmatched to any gene: 5. The CDR3 contains 13 residues. CDR3 region: CSATTSGINTQYF. The CDR3 DNA sequence: TGCAGTGCTACTACTAGCGGGATCAATACGCAGTATTTT.

This clonotype turned up a few times. V and J are TRBV10-3 and TRBJ2-3, with 10 nucleotides matching TRBD2. The CDR3 is made up of 16 amino acids. Losses at the gene ends were 2 bases for V and 0 bases for J; bases not matched to a gene: 2. Germline V gene sequence: CDR1 ENHRY, CDR2 SYGVKD. The CDR3: CAISELTSGSTDTQYF. CDR3 DNA: TGTGCCATCAGTGAGCTGACTAGCGGGAGCACAGATACGCAGTATTTT.

This clonotype was observed a few times. The V and J genes are TRBV7-2 and TRBJ2-7, with 9 bases that match TRBD1. CDR1 is SGHTA, CDR2 FQGNSA, per germline. With 8 bases clipped from V and 6 bases from J, the junction kept 5 bases outside the gene matches. The CDR3 contains 12 residues. As DNA, the CDR3 is TGTGCCAGCGCACAGGGGGCGTTCGAGCAGTACTTC. It codes for CASAQGAFEQYF.

The V and J genes are TRBV24-1 and TRBJ2-7, with TRBD1 identical over 10 bases. The CDR3 loop spans 15 amino acids. Germline-derived CDR1 and CDR2 are KGHDR and SFDVKD. V was pared by 3 bases and J by 4 bases, with 5 bases of the junction left unmatched. The CDR3 nucleotides are TGTGCCACCAGTGATCCGGACAGGGGGATGTACGAGCAGTACTTC. Its protein is CATSDPDRGMYEQYF.

J is TRBJ2-2 and V is TRBV27; TRBD1 aligns across 9 bases. After removal of 5 bases from V and 5 bases from J, the junction contained 12 bases not matched to a gene. Germline V gene sequence: CDR1 MNHEY, CDR2 SMNVEV (reference sequence). The CDR3 has 17 amino acids. The CDR3 sequence: CASSRTPGQGLTGELFF. In nucleotides, the CDR3 is TGTGCCAGCAGTCGTACCCCGGGACAGGGCTTAACCGGGGAGCTGTTTTTT.

This clonotype was observed a few times. V and J are TRBV11-2 and TRBJ1-2; TRBD1 matches at 9 bases. Trimming cost V 5 bases and J 3 bases; bases outside gene matches: 7. The CDR3 loop spans 15 amino acids. In germline, CDR1 is SGHAT, CDR2 FQNNGV. Here the CDR3 DNA reads TGTGCCAGCAGCCAAGAAACAGGGGGCTACTATGGCTACACCTTC. Translation gives CASSQETGGYYGYTF.

There are a few counts of this clonotype. The chain uses TRBV15 and TRBJ2-1, with 11 bases that match TRBD2. The CDR3 spans 15 residues. Trimming at V came to 4 bases and at J to 3 bases, leaving 2 bases not matched to a gene. The germline gives CDR1 LNHNV, CDR2 YYDKDF (reference sequence). The CDR3 sequence: CATSTGTSGYNEQFF. CDR3 DNA sequence: TGTGCCACCAGCACGGGGACTAGCGGCTACAATGAGCAGTTCTTC.

The CDR3 sequence: CASSPSLPGGYGYTF. Written as DNA, the CDR3 is TGTGCCAGCAGCCCCTCCCTCCCAGGGGGCTATGGCTACACCTTC. The J gene is TRBJ1-2, the V gene TRBV9; 7 bases fit TRBD1. V trimming: 4 bases; J trimming: 4 bases; junction bases outside the gene matches: 10. CDR3 length equals 15 residues. The V gene's germline CDR1 is SGDLS and CDR2 YYNGEE. Full variable domain (remainder filled in from reference TRBV9 and TRBJ1-2): DSGVTQTPKHLITATGQRVTLRCSPRSGDLSVYWYQQSLDQGLQFLIQYYNGEERAKGNILERFSAQQFPDLHSELNLSSLELGDSALYFCASSPSLPGGYGYTFGSGTRLTVV.

The genes are TRBV11-2 and TRBJ2-7; 7 nucleotides align to TRBD2. This CDR3 spans 15 amino acids. Germline loops: CDR1 SGHAT, CDR2 FQNNGV. The ends lost 6 bases at V and 0 bases at J; junction bases unmatched: 8. The CDR3: CASRGGDLASYEQYF. In DNA form, the CDR3 reads TGTGCCAGCAGGGGAGGGGACTTAGCCTCCTACGAGCAGTACTTC.

V is TRBV12-3 or TRBV12-4 and J is TRBJ1-4; 9 nucleotides line up with TRBD1. Germline trimming cut 5 bases from V and 7 bases from J; bases unmatched to any gene: 11. CDR3 size: 16 residues. This CDR3 reads CASSNFPGQGPEKLFF. In DNA, the CDR3 is TGTGCCAGCAGTAACTTTCCGGGACAGGGACCTGAAAAACTGTTTTTT.

This clonotype was observed a few times. J is TRBJ1-6 and V is TRBV7-3; tentatively, D is TRBD1 (6 bases). V lost 5 bases to trimming and J lost 7 bases, with 15 bases between them. The CDR3 has 15 residues. Germline CDR1 and CDR2: SGHTA and FQGTGA. CDR3 sequence: CASSKAGAQNSPLHF. CDR3 DNA: TGTGCCAGCAGCAAGGCAGGGGCGCAGAATTCACCCCTCCACTTT.

Many counts were recorded for this clonotype. V usage is TRBV7-6 and J usage is TRBJ2-7; D remains unclear. V was cut by 5 bases and J by 4 bases, with 12 bases left in between. The germline V gene has CDR1 SGHVS and CDR2 FNYEAQ. The CDR3 extends over 13 amino acids. For the CDR3, the DNA is TGTGCCAGCAGCCCCACATCCGGTTACGAGCAGTACTTC. Translated, it gives CASSPTSGYEQYF.

This clonotype has more than one count but fewer than ten. At one end the junction does not follow the germline gene, possibly because of a read error. The V and J genes are TRBV13 and TRBJ1-5; D is uncertain. Germline CDR1 PRHDT, CDR2 FYEKMQ (reference sequence). This CDR3 region has 8 residues. Here the CDR3 DNA reads TGCCCTCATCAGCCCCAGCATTTT. It codes for CPHQPQHF.

The CDR3 spells CSVVQDDEQYF. CDR3 in DNA: TGCAGCGTTGTACAGGACGACGAGCAGTACTTC. This chain uses TRBV29-1 with TRBJ2-7; D is possibly TRBD1 (5 bases). The germline gives CDR1 SQVTM, CDR2 ANQGSEA. The CDR3 consists of 11 residues. Trimming took off 4 bases at V and 5 bases at J, with 9 bases between the two ends.

The chain joins TRBV15 to TRBJ2-7, with 8 nucleotides matching TRBD1. The CDR3 loop spans 14 amino acids. J was trimmed by 3 bases and V by 3 bases; bases with no gene match: 4. The V gene's germline CDR1 is LNHNV and CDR2 YYDKDF (reference sequence). Written as DNA, the CDR3 is TGTGCCACCAGCAGGGACAGGGAATGCTACGAGCAGTACTTC. It translates to CATSRDRECYEQYF.